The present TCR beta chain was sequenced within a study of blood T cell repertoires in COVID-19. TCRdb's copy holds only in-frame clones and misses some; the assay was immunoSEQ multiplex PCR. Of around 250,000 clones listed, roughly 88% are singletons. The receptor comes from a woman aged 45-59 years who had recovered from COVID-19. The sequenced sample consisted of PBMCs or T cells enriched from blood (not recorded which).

The CDR3 DNA reads TGTGCCAGCAGCCAAGATTTCCGGGAATGGCGCGAGCAGTACTTC. Its translation is CASSQDFREWREQYF. The chain links TRBV4-2 to TRBJ2-7; possible D gene TRBD2, 5 bases. V gave up 0 bases and J gave up 6 bases, with 15 bases separating them. Germline lookup yields CDR1 LGHNA and CDR2 YNFKEQ. The CDR3 runs 15 residues.